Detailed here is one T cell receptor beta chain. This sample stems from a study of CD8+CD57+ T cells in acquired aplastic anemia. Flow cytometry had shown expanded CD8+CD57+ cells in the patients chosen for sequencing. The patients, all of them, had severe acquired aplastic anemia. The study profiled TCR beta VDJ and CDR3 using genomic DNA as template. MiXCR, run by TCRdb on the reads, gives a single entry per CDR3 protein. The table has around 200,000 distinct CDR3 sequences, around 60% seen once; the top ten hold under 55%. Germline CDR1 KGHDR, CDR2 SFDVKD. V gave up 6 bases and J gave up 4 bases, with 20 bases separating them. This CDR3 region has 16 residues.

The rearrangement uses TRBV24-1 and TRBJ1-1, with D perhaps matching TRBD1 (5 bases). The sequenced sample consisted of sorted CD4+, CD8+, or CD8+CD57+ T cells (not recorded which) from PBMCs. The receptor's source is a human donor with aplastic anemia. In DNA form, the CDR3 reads TGTGCCACCAGTAGTATAGGCGGGGGAGGTATCACTGAAGCTTTCTTT. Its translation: CATSSIGGGGITEAFF.